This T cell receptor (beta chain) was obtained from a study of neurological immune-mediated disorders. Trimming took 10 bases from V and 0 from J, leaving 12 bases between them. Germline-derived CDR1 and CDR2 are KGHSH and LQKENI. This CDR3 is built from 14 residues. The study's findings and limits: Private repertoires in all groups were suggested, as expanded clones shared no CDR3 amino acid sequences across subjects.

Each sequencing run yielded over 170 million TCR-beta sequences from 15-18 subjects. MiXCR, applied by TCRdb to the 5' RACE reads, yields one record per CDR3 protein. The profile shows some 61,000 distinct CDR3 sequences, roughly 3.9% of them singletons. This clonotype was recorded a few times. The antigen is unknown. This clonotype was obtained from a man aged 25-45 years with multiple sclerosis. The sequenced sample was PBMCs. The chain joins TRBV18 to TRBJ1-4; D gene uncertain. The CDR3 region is CATFDSATNEKLFF. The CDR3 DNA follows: TGTGCCACCTTCGACTCCGCAACTAATGAAAAACTGTTTTTT. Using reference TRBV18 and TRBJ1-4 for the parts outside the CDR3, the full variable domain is NAGVMQNPRHLVRRRGQEARLRCSPMKGHSHVYWYRQLPEEGLKFMVYLQKENIIDESGMPKERFSAEFPKEGPSILRIQQVVRGDSAAYFCATFDSATNEKLFFGSGTQLSVL.